This is a list of T cell receptor beta chains from one sample in a study of cytomegalovirus exposure and HLA in healthy donors. The repertoire was sequenced with immunoSEQ multiplex PCR; TCRdb's copy has only in-frame clones and lacks some. The sample has 55,000 to 75,000 clones; roughly four fifths are singletons. Sequencing input: PBMCs. The receptors were sampled from a woman in her thirties in good health and CMV-seropositive. The CDR3 runs from the conserved cysteine through the conserved F or W. D genes are given only for firm matches. Expanded clones get a size class; other rows say once, few or many, or leave the size out.

j_call: TRBJ2-5; clone_size: NA; d_call: NA; v_call: TRBV11-3; cdr3_aa: CASSRGANPVETQYF; cdr3_nt: TGTGCCAGCAGCCGCGGGGCGAACCCGGTAGAGACCCAGTACTTC
j_call: TRBJ2-3; clone_size: NA; d_call: NA; v_call: TRBV27; cdr3_aa: CASSPPPGNTQYF; cdr3_nt: TGTGCCAGCAGTCCCCCCCCGGGGAATACGCAGTATTTT
j_call: TRBJ2-7; clone_size: NA; d_call: TRBD1; v_call: TRBV7-3; cdr3_aa: CASSLTGTGDQYF; cdr3_nt: TGTGCCAGCAGCTTAACCGGGACAGGGGATCAGTACTTC
j_call: TRBJ2-3; clone_size: NA; d_call: TRBD1; v_call: TRBV5-6; cdr3_aa: CASSLAGTGATLSTDTQYF; cdr3_nt: TGTGCCAGCAGCTTGGCCGGGACAGGGGCAACCCTAAGCACAGATACGCAGTATTTT
j_call: TRBJ2-7; clone_size: few; d_call: NA; v_call: TRBV6-7; cdr3_aa: CASSYSLRGSSYEQYF; cdr3_nt: TGTGCCAGCAGTTACTCTTTGCGGGGCTCCTCCTACGAGCAGTACTTC
j_call: TRBJ2-5; clone_size: NA; d_call: TRBD1; v_call: TRBV27; cdr3_aa: CASGRQGAVETQYF; cdr3_nt: TGTGCCAGCGGTCGACAGGGGGCGGTGGAGACCCAGTACTTC
j_call: TRBJ1-1; clone_size: NA; d_call: TRBD1; v_call: TRBV7-2; cdr3_aa: CASSLGQGNTEAFF; cdr3_nt: TGTGCCAGCAGCTTAGGACAGGGTAACACTGAAGCTTTCTTT
j_call: TRBJ2-4; clone_size: NA; d_call: TRBD2; v_call: TRBV6-5; cdr3_aa: CASSSRAGTSNIQYF; cdr3_nt: TGTGCCAGCAGTTCCCGCGCCGGGACTAGCAACATTCAGTACTTC
j_call: TRBJ1-1; clone_size: NA; d_call: NA; v_call: TRBV5-4; cdr3_aa: CASSWGGRLGGTEAFF; cdr3_nt: TGTGCCAGCAGCTGGGGGGGACGGCTAGGGGGCACTGAAGCTTTCTTT
j_call: TRBJ2-7; clone_size: NA; d_call: NA; v_call: TRBV30; cdr3_aa: CAWSVGSGLLYF; cdr3_nt: TGTGCCTGGAGTGTAGGTTCGGGACTCCTTTACTTC
j_call: TRBJ2-3; clone_size: NA; d_call: NA; v_call: TRBV25-1; cdr3_aa: CASRSADTQYF; cdr3_nt: TGTGCCAGCAGATCTGCAGATACGCAGTATTTT
j_call: TRBJ2-7; clone_size: NA; d_call: NA; v_call: TRBV27; cdr3_aa: CASSPHPGHSSYEQYF; cdr3_nt: TGTGCCAGCAGTCCCCATCCGGGACATAGCTCCTACGAGCAGTACTTC
j_call: TRBJ2-1; clone_size: NA; d_call: TRBD2; v_call: TRBV27; cdr3_aa: CASSPGTSGSSYNEQFF; cdr3_nt: TGTGCCAGCAGTCCCGGGACTAGCGGTTCCTCTTACAATGAGCAGTTCTTC
j_call: TRBJ2-3; clone_size: NA; d_call: TRBD2; v_call: TRBV2; cdr3_aa: CASSEPGRTSTDTQYF; cdr3_nt: TGTGCCAGCAGTGAACCCGGGAGGACTAGCACAGATACGCAGTATTTT
j_call: TRBJ1-4; clone_size: NA; d_call: TRBD1; v_call: TRBV15; cdr3_aa: CATSPGLVGQGVEKLFF; cdr3_nt: TGTGCCACCAGCCCCGGCTTGGTGGGACAGGGGGTTGAAAAACTGTTTTTT
j_call: TRBJ2-3; clone_size: NA; d_call: TRBD2; v_call: TRBV7-3; cdr3_aa: CASSLGTSGSWVDTQYF; cdr3_nt: TGTGCCAGCAGCTTGGGGACTAGCGGGAGCTGGGTAGATACGCAGTATTTT
j_call: TRBJ2-2; clone_size: NA; d_call: NA; v_call: TRBV28; cdr3_aa: CASRESGTGELFF; cdr3_nt: TGTGCCAGCAGGGAATCAGGAACCGGGGAGCTGTTTTTT
j_call: TRBJ2-1; clone_size: few; d_call: TRBD2; v_call: TRBV4-3; cdr3_aa: CASSPYAASGSNEQFF; cdr3_nt: TGCGCCAGCAGCCCTTATGCGGCTAGCGGGAGTAATGAGCAGTTCTTC
j_call: TRBJ2-2; clone_size: NA; d_call: TRBD2; v_call: TRBV11-2; cdr3_aa: CASSLGLAGLGTGELFF; cdr3_nt: TGTGCCAGCAGCTTGGGACTAGCGGGGTTGGGAACCGGGGAGCTGTTTTTT
j_call: TRBJ2-7; clone_size: NA; d_call: TRBD1; v_call: TRBV29-1; cdr3_aa: CSVRTGVSEQYF; cdr3_nt: TGCAGCGTTCGGACAGGGGTTTCTGAGCAGTACTTC
j_call: TRBJ2-5; clone_size: NA; d_call: TRBD2; v_call: TRBV13; cdr3_aa: CASSPNLAEAQETQYF; cdr3_nt: TGTGCCAGCAGCCCAAATCTAGCGGAGGCACAAGAGACCCAGTACTTC
j_call: TRBJ1-5; clone_size: NA; d_call: NA; v_call: TRBV19; cdr3_aa: CASSSPDRPYQPQHF; cdr3_nt: TGTGCCAGTAGTTCGCCTGACAGGCCGTATCAGCCCCAGCATTTT
j_call: TRBJ1-4; clone_size: NA; d_call: NA; v_call: TRBV4-2; cdr3_aa: CASSQDPGWEKLFF; cdr3_nt: TGTGCCAGCAGCCAAGATCCGGGTTGGGAAAAACTGTTTTTT
j_call: TRBJ1-1; clone_size: NA; d_call: NA; v_call: TRBV9; cdr3_aa: CASSVGSGGTEAFF; cdr3_nt: TGTGCCAGCAGCGTAGGATCGGGGGGGACTGAAGCTTTCTTT
j_call: TRBJ1-5; clone_size: NA; d_call: TRBD1; v_call: TRBV9; cdr3_aa: CASSVGGTDDQPQHF; cdr3_nt: TGTGCCAGCAGCGTAGGAGGGACAGACGATCAGCCCCAGCATTTT
j_call: TRBJ2-7; clone_size: few; d_call: TRBD2; v_call: TRBV5-4; cdr3_aa: CASSSTSGTSYEQYF; cdr3_nt: TGTGCCAGCAGCTCGACTAGCGGGACATCCTACGAGCAGTACTTC
j_call: TRBJ2-3; clone_size: NA; d_call: TRBD2; v_call: TRBV10-3; cdr3_aa: CAIGGLAGSDTQYF; cdr3_nt: TGTGCCATCGGAGGACTAGCGGGATCGGATACGCAGTATTTT